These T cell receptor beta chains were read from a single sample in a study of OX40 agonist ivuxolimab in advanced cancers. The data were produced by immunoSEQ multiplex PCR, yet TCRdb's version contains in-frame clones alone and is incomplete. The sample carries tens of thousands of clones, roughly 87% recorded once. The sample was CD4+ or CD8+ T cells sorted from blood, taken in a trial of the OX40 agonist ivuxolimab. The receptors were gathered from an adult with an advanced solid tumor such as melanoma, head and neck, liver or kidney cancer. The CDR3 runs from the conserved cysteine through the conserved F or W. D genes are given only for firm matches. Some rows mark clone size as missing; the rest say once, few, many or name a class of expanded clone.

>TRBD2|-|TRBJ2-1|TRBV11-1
CASSLTGGGIGEQFF
TGTGCCAGCAGCTTAACGGGGGGTGGGATAGGTGAGCAGTTCTTC
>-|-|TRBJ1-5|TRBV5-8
CASMTRSSNQPQHF
TGTGCCAGCATGACGAGGTCTAGCAATCAGCCCCAGCATTTT
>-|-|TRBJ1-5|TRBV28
CASSSGENQPQHF
TGTGCCAGCAGCTCAGGGGAGAATCAGCCCCAGCATTTT
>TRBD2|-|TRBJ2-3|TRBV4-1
CASSQLAGGSTDTQYF
TGCGCCAGCAGCCAACTAGCGGGGGGGAGCACAGATACGCAGTATTTT
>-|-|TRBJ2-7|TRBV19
CASSIGHNYEQYF
TGTGCCAGTAGTATAGGACACAACTACGAGCAGTACTTC
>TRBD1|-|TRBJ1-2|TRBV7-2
CASSLGQGGSGYTF
TGTGCCAGCAGCTTGGGACAGGGAGGCAGTGGCTACACCTTC
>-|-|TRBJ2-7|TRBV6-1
CASSTLNEQYF
TGTGCCAGCAGTACCTTGAACGAGCAGTACTTC
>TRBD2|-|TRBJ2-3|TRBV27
CASNLAGGLTDTQYF
TGTGCCAGCAATTTAGCGGGGGGGCTAACAGATACGCAGTATTTT
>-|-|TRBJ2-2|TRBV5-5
CASSLGGATGELFF
TGTGCCAGCAGCTTGGGCGGGGCGACCGGGGAGCTGTTTTTT
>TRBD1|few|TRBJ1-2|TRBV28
CASSLTRTGGVYGYTF
TGTGCCAGCAGTTTGACTCGGACAGGGGGCGTCTATGGCTACACCTTC